This T cell receptor (beta chain) was documented in a study of blood T cells in healthy people across ages. The CDR3 runs 16 residues. CDR1 and CDR2 (germline): SSHAT, FNYEAQ (reference sequence). Findings and caveats of the study: Observed TCR beta diversity per million T cells went down as age went up. This fall followed a roughly linear course with age.

Through a sample-barcoded 5' primer and a J-beta primer mix, a second PCR was run for roughly 6 to 12 cycles. One entry per CDR3 protein results from TCRdb running MiXCR on the 5' RACE reads. The sample lists more than 900,000 distinct CDR3 sequences, about 28% occurring once. Samples each yielded at least 6 micrograms of total RNA. This clonotype was detected a few times. What it binds is not known. At one of its ends the junction is not consistent with the germline gene, which may arise from a read error. This sample was shared with a second study, whose subject was T cells of mothers and their children.

The receptor's source is a middle-aged woman in good health. The chain uses TRBV7-7 and TRBJ2-1; D may be TRBD2 (5 bases). The specimen sequenced was blood. In nucleotides, the CDR3 is TGTGCTAGCAGCCATAACAGACTACCACCCTACAATGAGCAGTTCTTC. Protein product: CASSHNRLPPYNEQFF.